One and the same sample provided the 22 T cell receptor beta chains below, sequenced in a study of patients and donors after allogeneic stem cell transplantation. TCRdb analysed the RT-PCR reads with MiXCR anew, one entry per CDR3 protein. This table holds 800,000 to 1,000,000 distinct CDR3 sequences, 15% to 20% found once. Specimen: blood, either unsorted or a sorted T cell fraction (not recorded which). The receptor source for this set is a human donor who was either an allogeneic HSCT recipient or a stem cell or donor lymphocyte infusion donor (not recorded which). It is not recorded whose cells these are; they may come from a transplant donor.

V and J are TRBV6-2 or TRBV6-3 and TRBJ2-2; 14 bases fit TRBD2. V was clipped by 6 bases and J by 5 bases; unmatched bases: 8. Per germline, CDR1 MNHEY and CDR2 SVGEGT. The CDR3 contains 17 residues. The CDR3 region has the DNA TGTGCCAGCAGGCCCCCGGGACTAGCGGGGGCGACCGGGGAGCTGTTTTTT. It encodes CASRPPGLAGATGELFF.

This chain joins TRBV12-3 or TRBV12-4 and TRBJ1-1; D may be TRBD1 (6 bases). This CDR3 comprises 13 residues. V was shortened by 7 bases and J by 3 bases, with 12 bases between the two germline ends. CDR3 in DNA: TGTGCCAGCATCCTCACAGGGCACACTGAAGCTTTCTTT. It specifies CASILTGHTEAFF.

This clonotype was found many times. This rearrangement joins TRBV12-3 or TRBV12-4 to TRBJ2-1; D not certain. This CDR3 has 16 amino acids. Trimming pared 5 bases from V and 4 bases from J, leaving 18 bases between. This CDR3 reads CASSPRTGLLYNEQFF. The CDR3 DNA reads as TGTGCCAGCAGTCCACGAACGGGCTTACTATACAATGAGCAGTTCTTC.

This clonotype has only a few counts. This chain joins TRBV12-3 or TRBV12-4 and TRBJ2-1; D gene ambiguous. V was pared by 6 bases and J by 6 bases, with 18 bases between. This CDR3 contains 15 residues. The CDR3 bases are TGTGCCAGCAGCCCAAGGGATCAGACCCCCAATGAGCAGTTCTTC. Translation: CASSPRDQTPNEQFF.

In its sample, this clonotype was seen many times. This sequence joins TRBV6-5 and TRBJ1-3; the D gene is possibly TRBD1 (5 bases). The CDR3 is 16 amino acids. Germline V gives CDR1 MNHEY, CDR2 SVGAGI. V lost 3 bases to trimming and J lost 3 bases, with 15 bases between them. CDR3 amino acids: CASSYFQGASGNTIYF. CDR3 coding DNA: TGTGCCAGCAGTTATTTTCAGGGAGCCAGTGGAAACACCATATATTTT.

This clonotype was observed a few times. The rearrangement joins TRBV20-1 to TRBJ2-5; D possibly corresponds to TRBD2 (5 bases). The V gene lost 6 bases and the J gene lost 1 base, with 12 bases spanning the gap. CDR1 and CDR2 from the germline V gene are DFQATT and SNEGSKA (reference sequence). The CDR3 has 13 amino acids. For the CDR3, the DNA is TGCAGTGCCCCGACTGGAGGCCAAGAGACCCAGTACTTC. This sequence encodes CSAPTGGQETQYF.

Many counts were recorded for this clonotype. V gene TRBV12-3 or TRBV12-4 combines with J gene TRBJ2-5; a weak D match, TRBD2 (6 bases). This CDR3 comprises 13 residues. V lost 6 bases, J lost 1 base, and 9 bases lay in between. CDR3 protein: CASRRTIQETQYF. Written as DNA, the CDR3 is TGTGCCAGCAGGAGGACTATCCAAGAGACCCAGTACTTC.

V gene TRBV9 combines with J gene TRBJ2-3, with D tentatively TRBD2 (5 bases). Germline CDR1 and CDR2: SGDLS and YYNGEE. The CDR3 is made up of 13 amino acids. Trimming left V 3 bases short and J 4 bases short, with 9 bases between. In DNA form, the CDR3 reads TGTGCCAGCAGCGCAAGTAGCGCAGATACGCAGTATTTT. Its protein product is CASSASSADTQYF.

This clonotype was detected only a few times. The chain combines TRBV5-1 with TRBJ1-1; D call uncertain. V was pared by 3 bases and J by 1 base, with 13 bases between. This CDR3 spans 15 amino acids. Germline CDR1 SGHRS, CDR2 YFSETQ. CDR3 in amino acids: CASSSPDGPNTEAFF. CDR3 nucleotide sequence: TGCGCCAGCAGCTCACCCGACGGGCCGAACACTGAAGCTTTCTTT. The full variable domain, rest sourced from reference TRBV5-1 and TRBJ1-1, is KAGVTQTPRYLIKTRGQQVTLSCSPISGHRSVSWYQQTPGQGLQFLFEYFSETQRNKGNFPGRFSGRQFSNSRSEMNVSTLELGDSALYLCASSSPDGPNTEAFFGQGTRLTVV.

This clonotype was seen a handful of times. The J gene is TRBJ2-7, the V gene TRBV2, with 8 bases lining up with TRBD1. Looked up from germline, CDR1 is SNHLY and CDR2 is FYNNEI. CDR3 size: 15 residues. The V and J ends lost 5 bases and 3 bases, in that order; junction bases with no gene match: 9. For the CDR3, the DNA is TGTGCCAGCAGTTCATGGACAGGGACAGTCTACGAGCAGTACTTC. Translated: CASSSWTGTVYEQYF.

This clonotype has a handful of counts. The chain joins TRBV20-1 to TRBJ2-2, with 7 bases aligning to TRBD1. The CDR3 spans 14 residues. Trimming at V came to 2 bases and at J to 1 base, leaving 1 base not matched to a gene. CDR1 is DFQATT and CDR2 is SNEGSKA in the germline V gene (reference sequence). The CDR3 is CSARRTGNTGELFF. CDR3 nucleotide sequence: TGCAGTGCTAGAAGGACAGGGAACACCGGGGAGCTGTTTTTT.

This clonotype was seen more than once but under ten times. V usage is TRBV27 and J usage is TRBJ1-5; D is uncertain. Trimming cost V 0 bases and J 4 bases, with 7 bases left between them. The CDR3 extends over 14 amino acids. CDR1 and CDR2 from the germline V gene are MNHEY and SMNVEV (reference sequence). The CDR3 nucleotides are TGTGCCAGCAGTTTATCGGGTTGGAATCAGCCCCAGCATTTT. Amino acids: CASSLSGWNQPQHF.

V is TRBV7-9 and J is TRBJ1-2; D gene unclear. With 7 bases removed from V and 4 bases from J, the gap between germline ends came to 13 bases. Germline V gene data show CDR1 as SEHNR and CDR2 as FQNEAQ (reference sequence). The CDR3 has 13 residues. CDR3 DNA: TGTGCCAGCAATCCCGACCCTCTCTATGGCTACACCTTC. As protein: CASNPDPLYGYTF.

This sequence joins TRBV11-1 and TRBJ1-6; possible D gene TRBD1, 6 bases. This CDR3 contains 19 residues. From germline, CDR1 is SGHAT and CDR2 FQDESV (reference sequence). The V and J ends lost 4 bases and 0 bases respectively, with 19 bases between them. Here the CDR3 DNA reads TGTGCCAGCAGCTCCCGGGGGGGGGCCCGGAGCTCCTATAATTCACCCCTCCACTTT. Protein: CASSSRGGARSSYNSPLHF. Combining the CDR3 with reference TRBV11-1 and TRBJ1-6 gives the whole variable domain EAEVAQSPRYKITEKSQAVAFWCDPISGHATLYWYRQILGQGPELLVQFQDESVVDDSQLPKDRFSAERLKGVDSTLKIQPAELGDSAMYLCASSSRGGARSSYNSPLHFGNGTRLTVT.

This chain links TRBV6-5 with TRBJ2-3; D possibly corresponds to TRBD2 (6 bases). The V end lost 0 bases, the J end lost 1 base, and 8 bases lay between the germline ends. Per the germline V gene, CDR1 is MNHEY and CDR2 is SVGAGI. The CDR3 is made up of 15 amino acids. CDR3 region: CASSYSGGRTDTQYF. CDR3 sequence (DNA): TGTGCCAGCAGTTACTCGGGGGGACGCACAGATACGCAGTATTTT.

Worth noting for this clonotype: The CDR3 carries no conserved terminal phenylalanine or tryptophan, so it likely arises from a read error. The DNA is omitted, as the CDR3 cannot be located on it reliably, and the CDR3 follows TCRdb's listing. The J gene is TRBJ2-1, the V gene TRBV4-1; the table's D call, TRBD1, has no DNA check behind it. The germline V gene encodes CDR1 MGHRA and CDR2 YSYEKL. The CDR3 is 12 amino acids long, termini counted. CDR3 sequence reads: CASSSTPLGPAA.

The chain recombines TRBV12-3 or TRBV12-4 with TRBJ2-7; possibly TRBD2 for D (6 bases). The CDR3 totals 15 residues. Trimming removed 3 bases at V and 4 bases at J, with 16 bases between. CDR3 loop: CASSFQQGLLYEQYF. Here the CDR3 DNA reads TGTGCCAGCAGTTTTCAGCAGGGACTCCTATACGAGCAGTACTTC.

The chain carries TRBV24-1 and TRBJ2-3; TRBD2 might be the D (5 bases). Germline CDR1 is KGHDR and CDR2 is SFDVKD. V was cut by 4 bases and J by 0 bases, with 13 bases left in between. The CDR3 loop spans 16 amino acids. CDR3 coding DNA: TGTGCCACCAGTGAGCGGACGGGGTTCAGCACAGATACGCAGTATTTT. It yields the protein CATSERTGFSTDTQYF.

In its sample, this clonotype was seen a few times. The chain recombines TRBV7-2 with TRBJ2-7; possibly TRBD1 for D (5 bases). V shed 7 bases and J shed 4 bases, with 8 bases lying between them. This CDR3 contains 11 residues. Germline V gives CDR1 SGHTA, CDR2 FQGNSA. CDR3 sequence: CASNQGYEQYF. The CDR3 nucleotides are TGTGCCAGCAACCAGGGTTACGAGCAGTACTTC.

The chain employs TRBV6-2 or TRBV6-3 and TRBJ2-1, with 7 bases fitting TRBD2. Germline assignment: CDR1 MNHEY and CDR2 SVGEGT. The CDR3 is made up of 15 amino acids. V lost 6 bases to trimming and J lost 2 bases; unmatched junction nucleotides: 7. For the CDR3, the DNA is TGTGCCAGCAGACTCCTAGCGGCACCCTACAATGAGCAGTTCTTC. It codes for CASRLLAAPYNEQFF.

The V and J genes are TRBV27 and TRBJ2-1; 7 positions agree with TRBD2. With V trimmed by 6 bases and J by 6 bases, 8 bases remained unmatched. From germline, CDR1 is MNHEY and CDR2 SMNVEV (reference sequence). The CDR3 runs to 14 residues. CDR3 amino acids: CASRRKAGANEQFF. The CDR3 DNA reads as TGTGCCAGCAGGAGAAAGGCGGGAGCCAATGAGCAGTTCTTC.

This chain connects TRBV28 to TRBJ2-1; 10 positions match TRBD2. This CDR3 is 16 amino acids long. CDR1 is MDHEN, CDR2 SYDVKM, per germline. V lost 8 bases and J lost 8; bases outside the gene matches: 15. CDR3: CASGEAEREGVYEQFF. The CDR3 DNA is TGTGCCAGCGGAGAGGCGGAGCGGGAGGGGGTCTATGAGCAGTTCTTC.